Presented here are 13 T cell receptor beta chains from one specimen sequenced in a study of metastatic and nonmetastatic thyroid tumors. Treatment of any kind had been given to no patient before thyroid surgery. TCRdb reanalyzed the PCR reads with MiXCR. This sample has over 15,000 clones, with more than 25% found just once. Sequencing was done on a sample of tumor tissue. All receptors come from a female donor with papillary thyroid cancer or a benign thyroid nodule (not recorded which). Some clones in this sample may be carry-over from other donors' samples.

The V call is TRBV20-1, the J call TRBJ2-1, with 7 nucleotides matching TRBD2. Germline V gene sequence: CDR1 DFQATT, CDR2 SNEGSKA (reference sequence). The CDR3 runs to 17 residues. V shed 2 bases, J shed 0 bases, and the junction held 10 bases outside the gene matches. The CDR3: CSARTPGLAASYNEQFF. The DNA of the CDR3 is TGCAGTGCTAGAACACCGGGCCTAGCGGCCTCCTACAATGAGCAGTTCTTC.

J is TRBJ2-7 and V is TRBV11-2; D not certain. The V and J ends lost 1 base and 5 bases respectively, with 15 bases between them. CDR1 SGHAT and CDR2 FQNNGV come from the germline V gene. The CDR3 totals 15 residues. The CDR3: CASSLVPWTINEQYF. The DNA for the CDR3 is TGTGCCAGCAGCTTAGTACCGTGGACCATCAACGAGCAGTACTTC.

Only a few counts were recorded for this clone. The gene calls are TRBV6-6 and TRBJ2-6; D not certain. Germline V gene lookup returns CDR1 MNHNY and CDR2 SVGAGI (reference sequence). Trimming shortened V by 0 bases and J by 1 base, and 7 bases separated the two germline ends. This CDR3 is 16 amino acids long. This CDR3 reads CASSYSEESGANVLTF. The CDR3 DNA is TGTGCCAGCAGTTACTCTGAAGAGTCTGGGGCCAACGTCCTGACTTTC.

In nucleotides, the CDR3 is TGCGCCAGCAGCCCCGGTGGGGGAGGAAATAACTATGGCTACACCTTC. It codes for CASSPGGGGNNYGYTF. J is TRBJ1-2 and V is TRBV4-3, with D perhaps matching TRBD1 (5 bases). Trimming pared 4 bases from V and 1 base from J, leaving 16 bases between. Looked up from germline, CDR1 is LGHNA and CDR2 is YSLEER. The CDR3 is 16 amino acids.

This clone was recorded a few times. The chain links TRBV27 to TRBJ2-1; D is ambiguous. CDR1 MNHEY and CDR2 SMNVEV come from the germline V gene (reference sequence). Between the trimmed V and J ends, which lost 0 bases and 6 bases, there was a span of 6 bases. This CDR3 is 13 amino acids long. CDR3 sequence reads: CASSLSKANEQFF. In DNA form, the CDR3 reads TGTGCCAGCAGTTTATCGAAGGCCAATGAGCAGTTCTTC.

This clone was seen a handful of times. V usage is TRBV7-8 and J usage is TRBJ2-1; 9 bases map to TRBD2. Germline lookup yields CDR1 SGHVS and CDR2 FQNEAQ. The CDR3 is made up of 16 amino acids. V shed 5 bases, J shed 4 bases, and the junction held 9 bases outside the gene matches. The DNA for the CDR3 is TGTGCCAGCAGCCAACGACTAGCGGATAGGTACAATGAGCAGTTCTTC. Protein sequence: CASSQRLADRYNEQFF. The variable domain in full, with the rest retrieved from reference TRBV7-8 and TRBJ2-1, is GAGVSQSPRYKVAKRGQDVALRCDPISGHVSLFWYQQALGQGPEFLTYFQNEAQLDKSGLPSDRFFAERPEGSVSTLKIQRTQQEDSAVYLCASSQRLADRYNEQFFGPGTRLTVL.

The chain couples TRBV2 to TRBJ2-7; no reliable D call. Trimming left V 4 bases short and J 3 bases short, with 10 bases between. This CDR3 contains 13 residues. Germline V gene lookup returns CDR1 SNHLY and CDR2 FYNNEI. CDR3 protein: CASSGGLSYEQYF. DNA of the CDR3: TGTGCCAGCAGTGGCGGATTGAGCTACGAGCAGTACTTC.

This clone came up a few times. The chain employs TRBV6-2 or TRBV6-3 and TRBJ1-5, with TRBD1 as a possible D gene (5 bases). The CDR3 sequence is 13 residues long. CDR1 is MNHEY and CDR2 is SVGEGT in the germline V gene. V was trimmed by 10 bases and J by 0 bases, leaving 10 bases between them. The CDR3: CATGRDSNQPQHF. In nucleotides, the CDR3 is TGTGCCACCGGCAGGGATAGCAATCAGCCCCAGCATTTT.

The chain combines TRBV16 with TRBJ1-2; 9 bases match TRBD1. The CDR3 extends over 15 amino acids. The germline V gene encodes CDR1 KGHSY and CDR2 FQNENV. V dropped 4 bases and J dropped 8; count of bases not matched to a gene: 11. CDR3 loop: CASSLTGGRSEGYTF. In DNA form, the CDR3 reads TGTGCCAGCAGCCTTACAGGGGGCCGATCGGAGGGCTACACCTTC. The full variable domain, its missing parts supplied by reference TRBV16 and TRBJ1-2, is GEEVAQTPKHLVRGEGQKAKLYCAPIKGHSYVFWYQQVLKNEFKFLISFQNENVFDETGMPKERFSAKCLPNSPCSLEIQATKLEDSAVYFCASSLTGGRSEGYTFGSGTRLTVV.

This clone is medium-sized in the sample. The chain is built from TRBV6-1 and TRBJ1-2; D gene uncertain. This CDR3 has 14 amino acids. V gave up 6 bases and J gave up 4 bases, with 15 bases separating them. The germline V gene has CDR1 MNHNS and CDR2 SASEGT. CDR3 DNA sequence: TGTGCCAGCAGCCCCACAGCTAACCCCTATGGCTACACCTTC. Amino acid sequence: CASSPTANPYGYTF.

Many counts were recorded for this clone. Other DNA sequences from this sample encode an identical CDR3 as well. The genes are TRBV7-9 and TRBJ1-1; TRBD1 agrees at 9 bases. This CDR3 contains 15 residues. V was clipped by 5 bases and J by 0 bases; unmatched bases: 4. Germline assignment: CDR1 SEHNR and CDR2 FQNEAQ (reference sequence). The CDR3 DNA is TGTGCCAGCAGCGAGGGACAGGGACTGAACACTGAAGCTTTCTTT. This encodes CASSEGQGLNTEAFF.

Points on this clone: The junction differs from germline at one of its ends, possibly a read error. The CDR3 DNA follows: TGCGCCAGCAGCTTCAGGACTAGCGGGAGGACCAACTCCTACAGTGAGCAGTTCTTC. Its protein is CASSFRTSGRTNSYSEQFF. The chain links TRBV5-1 to TRBJ2-1; 14 bases match TRBD2. CDR1 is SGHRS and CDR2 is YFSETQ in the germline V gene. This CDR3 has 19 residues.

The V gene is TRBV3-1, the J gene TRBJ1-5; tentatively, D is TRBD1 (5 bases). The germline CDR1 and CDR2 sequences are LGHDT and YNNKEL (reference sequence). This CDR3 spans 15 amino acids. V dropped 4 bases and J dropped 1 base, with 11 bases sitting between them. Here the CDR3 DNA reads TGTGCCAGCAGCCCTCGCGAGGGGAGCAATCAGCCCCAGCATTTT. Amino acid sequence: CASSPREGSNQPQHF.